The clone carrying this TCR beta chain was recorded a few times. Its target is unknown. The CDR3 length is 14 residues. CDR1 is SGDLS, CDR2 YYNGEE, per germline. V was pared by 0 bases and J by 1 base, with 8 bases between. This entry is derived from a study of T-cell reconstitution after alpha-beta-depleted transplantation in children. General study points: Several hundred rapidly expanded clones from non-depleted graft cells reportedly supplied alpha-beta T cells about two months post-transplant. Fresh T-cell production supplied most of the T-cell counts and diversity seen one year after transplant.

This sample's TCRbeta library carried unique molecular identifier barcodes. TCRdb reprocessed the PCR reads via MiXCR and lists one record per CDR3 protein. The table includes 200,000 to 300,000 distinct CDR3 sequences, about 23% detected once. This sequence originates from a girl between 2 and 10 years old with Fanconi anemia, due to receive a stem cell transplant. The sequences come from PBMCs, collected before TCRalphabeta/CD19-depleted stem cell transplant. The genes are TRBV9 and TRBJ2-7; D might be TRBD2 (6 bases). CDR3 residues: CASSVDGGSYEQYF. The DNA for the CDR3 is TGTGCCAGCAGCGTAGATGGGGGGTCCTACGAGCAGTACTTC.